Presented here are 19 T cell receptor beta chains from one specimen sequenced in a study of blood T cells in healthy people across ages (dated by TCRdb to about 2015). Library method: 5' RACE. Sequencing was performed on an Illumina HiSeq 2500. A second PCR of roughly 7 to 12 cycles was run with a J-beta primer mix and a sample-barcoded 5' primer. The public reads were run again by TCRdb, first through fastp at Q25 and then through MiXCR, and only productive beta chains were kept. Entries are consolidated by CDR3 protein sequence, retaining the most common genes and DNA. Counted in this sample were roughly 570,000 distinct CDR3 sequences; approximately 25% of them appeared once. Less than 20% of the sample belongs to the ten largest clones. Sequencing was done on a sample of blood. The receptors derive from a woman in her 70s in good health.

The V call is TRBV18, the J call TRBJ2-6, with 7 bases fitting TRBD1. This CDR3 is built from 16 residues. Germline V gene data show CDR1 as KGHSH and CDR2 as LQKENI. The ends lost 5 bases at V and 2 bases at J; junction bases unmatched: 6. The CDR3 coding sequence is TGTGCCAGCTCAGGACAGGCCTTAGCTGGGGCCAACGTCCTGACTTTC. It translates to CASSGQALAGANVLTF.

CDR3 amino acids: CASSELMGVTEAFF. The CDR3 DNA follows: TGTGCCAGCAGTGAGTTAATGGGGGTCACTGAAGCTTTCTTT. This chain links TRBV25-1 with TRBJ1-1, with D possibly being TRBD1 (5 bases). Germline CDR1 is MGHDK and CDR2 is SYGVNS. The CDR3 consists of 14 residues. V lost 3 bases and J lost 4, with 12 bases in between.

This clonotype was detected a few times. This chain joins TRBV29-1 and TRBJ1-2; unclear D gene. The CDR3 is 11 amino acids. V was cut by 4 bases and J by 3 bases, with 6 bases left in between. CDR1 SQVTM and CDR2 ANQGSEA come from the germline V gene. The CDR3 DNA reads as TGCAGCGTTGTCGAGGACTATGGCTACACCTTC. It translates to CSVVEDYGYTF.

In this sample, this clonotype turned up once. The chain recombines TRBV7-2 with TRBJ2-5, with 7 bases that match TRBD2. The CDR3 covers 15 residues. Trimming removed 6 bases from V and 6 bases from J; junction bases left unmatched: 13. Germline lookup yields CDR1 SGHTA and CDR2 FQGNSA. CDR3 sequence: CASSDLVGGSKTQYF. In DNA form, the CDR3 reads TGTGCCAGCAGTGACCTCGTTGGCGGGAGTAAGACCCAGTACTTC.

The chain joins TRBV14 to TRBJ1-4; 7 bases fit TRBD1. The germline gives CDR1 SGHDN, CDR2 FVKESK. Unmatched junction bases numbered 16, after V lost 4 bases and J lost 5 bases. The CDR3 runs to 18 residues. CDR3 sequence reads: CASSPRRDSVAGNEKLFF. The CDR3 bases are TGTGCCAGCAGCCCACGTCGGGACAGTGTGGCGGGGAATGAAAAACTGTTTTTT.

A note on this clonotype: The CDR3 end shows no conserved phenylalanine or tryptophan, and so a read error is likely. The chain links TRBV19 to TRBJ1-5, with a tentative D call TRBD1 (5 bases). This CDR3 region has 17 residues. Germline V CDR1 and CDR2: LNHDA, SQIVND (reference sequence). V gave up 4 bases and J gave up 5 bases, with 21 bases separating them. The CDR3 nucleotides read TGTGCCAGTAGTACATACTCTCGGGGGGTCCCCGATCAGCCCCAGCATCTT. Translation: CASSTYSRGVPDQPQHL.

The sample holds a few counts of this clonotype. The chain employs TRBV7-2 and TRBJ1-3; D might be TRBD1 (5 bases). Trimming took off 0 bases at V and 0 bases at J, with 12 bases between the two ends. Germline V gives CDR1 SGHTA, CDR2 FQGNSA. This CDR3 contains 17 residues. The DNA of the CDR3 is TGTGCCAGCAGCTTAGCGCTGGGACTGAACTCTGGAAACACCATATATTTT. Translation gives CASSLALGLNSGNTIYF.

This sequence joins TRBV28 and TRBJ2-5; D call uncertain. The J call may be incorrect, as the DNA end agrees better with TRBJ2-7. Germline V lookup: CDR1 MDHEN, CDR2 SYDVKM. There are 13 residues in the CDR3. This chain's CDR3 is CASSPPPIYEQYF. CDR3 nucleotides: TGTGCCAGCAGTCCCCCCCCTATATACGAGCAGTACTTC.

The V gene is TRBV12-3 or TRBV12-4, the J gene TRBJ1-6; D unresolved. Trimming pared 1 base from V and 5 bases from J, leaving 9 bases between. This CDR3 region has 15 residues. CDR3 DNA sequence: TGTGCCAGCAGTTTAGTGAGTCAAGATAATTCACCCCTCCACTTT. It encodes CASSLVSQDNSPLHF.

On this clonotype: The CDR3 does not close with the conserved phenylalanine or tryptophan, likely indicating a read error. The chain carries TRBV5-1 and TRBJ1-1, with TRBD1 matching 7 bases. V was pared by 0 bases and J by 9 bases, with 17 bases of the junction left unmatched. The CDR3 runs to 17 residues. Germline lookup yields CDR1 SGHRS and CDR2 YFSETQ. CDR3 loop: CASSLVARQGRSDQAFL. The CDR3 nucleotides read TGCGCCAGCAGCTTGGTAGCTCGACAGGGCCGTTCCGACCAAGCTTTCCTT.

This rearrangement joins TRBV5-1 to TRBJ1-1; 9 bases align to TRBD1. In germline, CDR1 is SGHRS, CDR2 YFSETQ. The V segment lost 4 bases and the J segment 8 bases; nucleotides outside the gene matches: 9. The CDR3 totals 14 residues. This CDR3 is CASSATGGRAEAFF. CDR3 nucleotide sequence: TGCGCCAGCAGCGCTACAGGGGGCCGGGCGGAAGCTTTCTTT.

As regards this clonotype: The germline gene is not matched at one end of the junction; a read error may be the cause. The CDR3 DNA reads TGTGCCAGCAGTTTCGAAGGGTACAAACTCCAGTTTTTC. It specifies CASSFEGYKLQFF. The chain combines TRBV12-3 or TRBV12-4 with TRBJ2-7; D gene ambiguous. The CDR3 contains 13 residues.

The table lists this clonotype with many counts. The chain has TRBV5-1 and TRBJ2-5, with TRBD2 identical over 8 bases. Trimming cost V 1 base and J 5 bases; bases outside gene matches: 10. The CDR3 is made up of 16 amino acids. CDR1 SGHRS and CDR2 YFSETQ come from the germline V gene. The CDR3 protein is CASSLTAGASGETQYF. CDR3 nucleotide sequence: TGCGCCAGCAGCTTGACAGCGGGGGCCTCCGGGGAGACCCAGTACTTC.

The V gene is TRBV7-3, the J gene TRBJ2-1, with 9 bases that match TRBD2. Germline trimming cut 2 bases from V and 4 bases from J; bases unmatched to any gene: 6. The CDR3 contains 16 residues. The germline V gene has CDR1 SGHTA and CDR2 FQGTGA. The CDR3 loop is CASSLGGAGGYNEQFF. The DNA for the CDR3 is TGTGCCAGCAGCTTAGGTGGTGCGGGGGGGTACAATGAGCAGTTCTTC.

The gene calls are TRBV6-6 and TRBJ2-6; the D is unclear. This CDR3 has 14 residues. V lost 7 bases and J 0 bases, leaving 7 bases between the germline ends. Germline V gene data show CDR1 as MNHNY and CDR2 as SVGAGI (reference sequence). The DNA of the CDR3 is TGTGCCAGCATCAAAGGCTCTGGGGCCAACGTCCTGACTTTC. This translates into CASIKGSGANVLTF.

V is TRBV9 and J is TRBJ2-3; 11 bases are shared with TRBD1. This CDR3 has 17 amino acids. The V and J ends lost 4 bases and 2 bases, in that order; junction bases with no gene match: 9. In germline, CDR1 is SGDLS, CDR2 YYNGEE. CDR3 amino acids: CASSPRDRGEVTDTQYF. Here the CDR3 DNA reads TGTGCCAGCAGCCCACGGGACAGGGGGGAAGTCACAGATACGCAGTATTTT.

This clonotype has just a few counts. The chain couples TRBV20-1 to TRBJ1-2; tentatively, D is TRBD1 (5 bases). The germline V gene has CDR1 DFQATT and CDR2 SNEGSKA (reference sequence). V shed 3 bases and J shed 5 bases, with 16 bases lying between them. The CDR3 totals 14 residues. This CDR3 is CSASAQGLGYGYTF. The CDR3 DNA follows: TGCAGTGCTAGCGCTCAGGGTCTGGGATATGGCTACACCTTC.

J is TRBJ1-6 and V is TRBV3-1; D possibly corresponds to TRBD1 (5 bases). There are 15 residues in the CDR3. V was pared by 3 bases and J by 10 bases, with 16 bases between. Germline V gives CDR1 LGHDT, CDR2 YNNKEL (reference sequence). The CDR3 bases are TGTGCCAGCAGCCATTTGGGGCAGGGTTGGTCACCCCTCCACTTT. Translating gives CASSHLGQGWSPLHF.

This clonotype occurred a few times. This sequence joins TRBV7-2 and TRBJ1-3; maybe TRBD1 (5 bases). The CDR3 loop spans 15 amino acids. Germline CDR1 SGHTA, CDR2 FQGNSA. V was trimmed by 4 bases and J by 6 bases, leaving 16 bases between them. The CDR3 loop reads CASSSPDTGLNTIYF. The DNA for the CDR3 is TGTGCCAGCAGCTCCCCCGATACAGGTTTAAACACCATATATTTT.